This T cell receptor (beta chain) was documented in a study of cytomegalovirus exposure and HLA in healthy donors. PCR primers comprised 60 Vbeta and 13 Jbeta primers. Some clones are missing from TCRdb's copy, which holds only in-frame ones; the method was immunoSEQ multiplex PCR. The sample has about 110,000 clones, 75% to 85% seen once; the top ten hold 2.5% to 3.5%. Looked up from germline, CDR1 is MNHNS and CDR2 is SASEGT. Trimming cost V 1 base and J 9 bases; bases outside gene matches: 12. The CDR3 spans 17 residues. Notes on this clone: Its antigen is unidentified.

Study-wide findings and caveats: TCR beta sequences reportedly predicted most subjects' HLA-A and HLA-B alleles accurately.

This receptor was obtained from a woman between 18 and 30 years old in good health and CMV-seropositive. V gene TRBV6-1 combines with J gene TRBJ1-6, with 7 bases matching TRBD1. Sequences were obtained from PBMCs. CDR3 in amino acids: CASSEGGGGEASSPLHF. CDR3 DNA: TGTGCCAGCAGTGAAGGAGGGGGCGGGGAGGCTAGTTCACCCCTCCACTTT.